The rows below give T cell receptor beta chains drawn from one sample of a study of blood T cell repertoires in COVID-19. Sequenced by immunoSEQ multiplex PCR; TCRdb stores in-frame clones only, minus some. Among about 15,000 clones listed, 70% to 80% were seen once. Sequencing was done on a sample of peripheral blood. The receptors here all came from a man aged 55 to 69 with acute or convalescent COVID-19. The CDR3 runs from the conserved cysteine through the conserved F or W. D genes are given only for firm matches. Clone sizes are given selectively: once, few, many, or a class where the clone is expanded.

v_call	j_call	clone_size	cdr3_length	d_call	cdr3_aa	cdr3_nt
TRBV14	TRBJ2-7	NA	14	NA	CASSQWADSYEQYF	TGTGCCAGCAGCCAATGGGCAGATTCCTACGAGCAGTACTTC
TRBV19	TRBJ1-2	NA	14	NA	CASSRTEFNYGYTF	TGTGCCAGTAGTCGTACAGAGTTTAACTATGGCTACACCTTC
TRBV7-8	TRBJ2-1	medium-sized	20	TRBD2	CASSLEGVGLAGVERDEQFF	TGTGCCAGCAGCTTAGAGGGGGTGGGTCTAGCGGGCGTTGAACGCGATGAGCAGTTCTTC
TRBV29-1	TRBJ1-5	medium-sized	13	NA	CSVSSGVNQPQHF	TGCAGCGTTAGTTCAGGGGTCAATCAGCCCCAGCATTTT
TRBV5-4	TRBJ2-3	NA	15	TRBD1	CASSFGAGGADTQYF	TGTGCCAGCAGCTTCGGGGCAGGGGGCGCAGATACGCAGTATTTT
TRBV12-3/TRBV12-4	TRBJ1-3	NA	12	NA	CASSFTGNTIYF	TGTGCCAGCAGTTTTACTGGAAACACCATATATTTT
TRBV10-2	TRBJ1-5	few	14	NA	CASSESGVDQPQHF	TGCGCCAGCAGTGAGTCAGGGGTCGATCAGCCCCAGCATTTT
TRBV5-1	TRBJ2-7	NA	14	TRBD2	CASSSWEGSYEQYF	TGCGCCAGCAGCTCCTGGGAGGGATCCTACGAGCAGTACTTC
TRBV4-1	TRBJ1-5	medium-sized	15	NA	CASSQVARENQPQHF	TGCGCCAGCAGCCAAGTCGCCAGGGAAAATCAGCCCCAGCATTTT
TRBV20-1	TRBJ2-1	once	11	NA	CSAETGNEQFF	TGCAGTGCTGAAACAGGGAATGAGCAGTTCTTC
TRBV29-1	TRBJ1-2	NA	12	NA	CSVEARNYGYTF	TGCAGCGTTGAGGCCAGAAACTATGGCTACACCTTC
TRBV30	TRBJ1-1	NA	16	TRBD1	CAWTKPRQGGYGEAFF	TGTGCCTGGACAAAACCCCGACAGGGGGGTTACGGTGAAGCTTTCTTT
TRBV10-3	TRBJ2-7	NA	16	TRBD1	CAISDPPYRDSYEQYF	TGTGCCATCAGTGATCCACCTTACCGGGACAGCTACGAGCAGTACTTC
TRBV30	TRBJ1-2	NA	13	NA	CAWNEGGDYGYTF	TGTGCCTGGAATGAGGGGGGGGACTATGGCTACACCTTC
TRBV18	TRBJ1-5	medium-sized	13	TRBD1	CASSPSTGGPQHF	TGTGCCAGCTCACCGAGTACAGGGGGGCCCCAGCATTTT
TRBV7-9	TRBJ2-2	NA	16	TRBD1	CASSHPGQGRTGELFF	TGTGCCAGCAGCCACCCGGGACAGGGTAGAACCGGGGAGCTGTTTTTT
TRBV2	TRBJ2-1	NA	13	NA	CALQSKRDNEQFF	TGTGCCTTGCAGAGTAAGAGGGACAATGAGCAGTTCTTC
TRBV5-1	TRBJ2-3	NA	15	NA	CASRSDGGSTDTQYF	TGCGCCAGCAGATCGGACGGGGGTAGCACAGATACGCAGTATTTT
TRBV5-1	TRBJ1-1	NA	12	NA	CASSLIGEAAFF	TGCGCCAGCAGCTTGATTGGAGAGGCAGCTTTCTTT
TRBV7-2	TRBJ1-1	NA	15	NA	CASSLGRQMNTEAFF	TGTGCCAGCAGCTTGGGCAGACAAATGAACACTGAAGCTTTCTTT
TRBV5-1	TRBJ2-7	NA	14	TRBD2	CASAWRGGGAEQYF	TGCGCCAGTGCGTGGCGGGGCGGGGGGGCCGAGCAGTACTTC
TRBV11-2	TRBJ2-3	NA	16	TRBD2	CASSFKGLVGTDTQYF	TGTGCCAGCAGCTTCAAGGGACTAGTTGGCACAGATACGCAGTATTTT
TRBV14	TRBJ1-1	once	16	TRBD1	CASSHRTGPAGTEAFF	TGTGCCAGCAGCCACCGGACAGGGCCGGCGGGGACTGAAGCTTTCTTT
TRBV29-1	TRBJ1-2	NA	12	NA	CSVENGGHGYTF	TGCAGCGTTGAAAATGGGGGCCATGGCTACACCTTC
TRBV5-4	TRBJ1-4	few	16	TRBD1	CASSRGQGEFGEKLFF	TGTGCCAGCAGCCGGGGACAGGGGGAGTTTGGTGAAAAACTGTTTTTT
TRBV5-1	TRBJ1-5	NA	13	NA	CASSLAGEQPQHF	TGCGCCAGCAGCTTGGCGGGGGAACAGCCCCAGCATTTT
TRBV4-3	TRBJ2-1	NA	16	TRBD2	CASSQDSGGVWNEQFF	TGCGCCAGCAGCCAAGATAGCGGGGGGGTTTGGAATGAGCAGTTCTTC
TRBV27	TRBJ2-1	NA	15	TRBD2	CASSIAGGSYNEQFF	TGTGCCAGCAGCATAGCGGGGGGGAGTTACAATGAGCAGTTCTTC
TRBV7-6	TRBJ2-1	NA	16	NA	CASSLTLARGHNEQFF	TGTGCCAGCAGCTTGACGCTAGCCCGAGGGCACAATGAGCAGTTCTTC
TRBV3-1/TRBV3-2	TRBJ2-7	NA	16	TRBD2	CASSIGAGGLRGEQYF	TGTGCCAGCTCAATAGGGGCGGGGGGCCTTCGAGGCGAGCAGTACTTC
TRBV7-7	TRBJ1-1	NA	13	NA	CASSLRADSEAFF	TGTGCCAGCAGCTTAAGGGCGGACAGTGAAGCTTTCTTT
TRBV19	TRBJ1-2	NA	14	TRBD1	CASSRTGSDYGYTF	TGTGCCAGTAGTCGGACAGGGTCTGACTATGGCTACACCTTC
TRBV9	TRBJ1-2	few	14	NA	CASSTGTSVYGYTF	TGTGCCAGCAGCACCGGGACATCAGTCTATGGCTACACCTTC
TRBV30	TRBJ1-3	once	16	TRBD1	CAWRGQGASSGNTIYF	TGTGCCTGGAGGGGACAGGGAGCTAGTTCTGGAAACACCATATATTTT
TRBV3-1/TRBV3-2	TRBJ2-1	few	17	TRBD2	CASSPISWTSADNEQFF	TGTGCCAGCAGCCCAATTTCTTGGACTAGCGCGGACAATGAGCAGTTCTTC
TRBV2	TRBJ2-2	medium-sized	15	TRBD1	CASSQGQMNTGELFF	TGTGCCAGCAGCCAGGGACAGATGAACACCGGGGAGCTGTTTTTT
TRBV4-1	TRBJ1-2	NA	14	NA	CASSQGRSVLGYTF	TGCGCCAGCAGCCAAGGTCGGTCGGTTTTGGGCTACACCTTC
TRBV12-3/TRBV12-4	TRBJ1-2	NA	12	NA	CASRVQGHGYTF	TGTGCCAGCAGGGTACAGGGCCATGGCTACACCTTC
TRBV25-1	TRBJ1-6	few	13	NA	CASTGWGHSPLHF	TGTGCCAGCACAGGCTGGGGGCATTCACCCCTCCACTTT
TRBV30	TRBJ2-6	medium-sized	16	TRBD2	CAWGDAGVSGANVLTF	TGTGCCTGGGGGGATGCGGGAGTTTCAGGGGCCAACGTCCTGACTTTC
TRBV21-1	TRBJ2-4	NA	16	NA	CASSKSGGAGKNIQYF	TGTGCCAGCAGCAAAAGCGGGGGGGCCGGCAAAAACATTCAGTACTTC
TRBV7-9	TRBJ2-1	NA	15	TRBD2	CASGAPVAGVGEQFF	TGTGCCAGCGGCGCCCCCGTAGCGGGAGTAGGGGAGCAGTTCTTC
TRBV5-1	TRBJ1-5	NA	14	TRBD1	CASAPGQDNQPQHF	TGCGCCAGCGCTCCGGGACAGGACAATCAGCCCCAGCATTTT
TRBV7-6	TRBJ2-7	once	16	TRBD1	CASSLAPRDRGAEQYF	TGTGCCAGCAGCTTAGCGCCCCGGGACAGGGGTGCCGAGCAGTACTTC
TRBV7-2	TRBJ1-2	once	15	TRBD1	CASSLALRQGHGYTF	TGTGCCAGCAGCTTAGCGTTGCGACAGGGTCATGGCTACACCTTC
TRBV30	TRBJ2-7	once	14	NA	CAWRTPGTSYEQYF	TGTGCCTGGAGGACCCCCGGGACTTCCTACGAGCAGTACTTC
TRBV6-1	TRBJ1-5	few	15	NA	CASSESWQGDQPQHF	TGTGCCAGCAGTGAGTCGTGGCAGGGCGATCAGCCCCAGCATTTT
TRBV4-3	TRBJ2-1	NA	14	NA	CASSRDRPDNEQFF	TGCGCCAGCAGCCGCGACAGACCCGACAATGAGCAGTTCTTC
TRBV3-1/TRBV3-2	TRBJ1-4	NA	12	TRBD1	CASSKTGDKLFF	TGTGCCAGCAGCAAGACAGGGGACAAACTGTTTTTT
TRBV7-8	TRBJ1-5	NA	15	TRBD1	CASSLAWTGNQPQHF	TGTGCCAGCAGCTTGGCGTGGACAGGGAATCAGCCCCAGCATTTT
TRBV15	TRBJ1-5	few	13	NA	CATSSGYNQPQHF	TGTGCCACCAGTTCAGGGTATAATCAGCCCCAGCATTTT
TRBV30	TRBJ1-4	medium-sized	14	TRBD1	CAWKSQGAGEKLFF	TGTGCCTGGAAAAGCCAGGGGGCCGGCGAAAAACTGTTTTTT
TRBV19	TRBJ1-1	NA	13	NA	CASSFYRNTEAFF	TGTGCCAGTAGTTTCTACAGGAACACTGAAGCTTTCTTT
TRBV4-3	TRBJ2-1	NA	18	NA	CASSQDYRLGGNYNEQFF	TGCGCCAGCAGCCAAGACTATAGACTAGGAGGGAACTACAATGAGCAGTTCTTC
TRBV2	TRBJ1-4	NA	14	TRBD1	CASSMGQGGEKLFF	TGTGCCAGCAGCATGGGACAGGGGGGTGAAAAACTGTTTTTT